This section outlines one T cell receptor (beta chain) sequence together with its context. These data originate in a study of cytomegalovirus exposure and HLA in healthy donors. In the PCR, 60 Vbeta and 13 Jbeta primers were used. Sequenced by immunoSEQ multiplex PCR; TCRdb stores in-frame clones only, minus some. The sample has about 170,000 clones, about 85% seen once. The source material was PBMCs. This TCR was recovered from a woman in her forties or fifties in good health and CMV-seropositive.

In nucleotides, the CDR3 is TGTGCCAGCAGCTTAGGTTTGGACAGGCCGAAAAACACCATATATTTT. Its translation is CASSLGLDRPKNTIYF. The chain recombines TRBV7-9 with TRBJ1-3, with 7 bases fitting TRBD1. CDR1 SEHNR and CDR2 FQNEAQ come from the germline V gene (reference sequence). The ends lost 1 base at V and 6 bases at J; junction bases unmatched: 9. This CDR3 comprises 16 residues.